The clone carrying this T cell receptor (beta chain) was recorded many times. Its antigen is still unknown. The sample belongs to a study of molecular identifiers for immune sequencing clone quantification. Findings and limits, study-wide: Identical TCR molecules that share a barcode could lead to an underestimation of highly expanded clone sizes. More than 98% of effector molecules, versus under 1% of naive-cell molecules, belonged to clones above 20 RNA copies.

MiXCR was run by TCRdb on the PCR reads, yielding one entry per CDR3 protein. The sample contains more than 450,000 distinct CDR3 sequences, about 21% of which appear only once. Sequencing was performed on naive CD8+ T cells from blood, with Jurkat cell RNA spiked in. Noted subset: FACS-sorted CD8+CD4-CCR7+CD45RA+ naive T cells. The receptor was isolated from a human donor in good health. Some libraries in this study had Jurkat cell RNA spiked in.

CDR3 amino acids: CASSQGFGTDTQYF. The DNA for the CDR3 is TGTGCCAGCAGTCAGGGTTTCGGGACAGATACGCAGTATTTT. The V and J genes are TRBV2 and TRBJ2-3; D might be TRBD1 (5 bases). CDR1 and CDR2 from the germline V gene are SNHLY and FYNNEI. V was clipped by 5 bases and J by 3 bases, with 12 bases between them. The CDR3 contains 14 residues.